This TCR beta chain was profiled in a study of control samples from healthy donors and cancer patients (dated by TCRdb to 2019 to 2021). The CDR3 goes from the cysteine to the phenylalanine over 11 residues. The read is trimmed to its CDR3 DNA, 33 bases read in frame from base 1. The germline ends are 2 bases apart after V is trimmed by 1 base and J by 5 bases. The germline V gene yields SGDLS for CDR1 and YYNGEE for CDR2. Libraries were made using the immunoSEQ multiplex PCR assay. TCRdb provides this immuneACCESS table in a form limited to in-frame rearrangements. Some clones are lacking; in checked studies, under half of them reflect an unresolved V gene, and why the rest are absent is not known. The sample table shows about 120,000 clones, and roughly nine tenths are seen once. The ten largest clones represent 6% to 8% of the sample. Details on this clone: The clone's antigen remains unknown. Qualities for individual bases were not recorded, and no much larger clone is one base off.

This sequence originates from a woman under 30 in good health. The chain joins TRBV9 to TRBJ2-3; too little of a D gene remains to name it. The sample consisted of blood. CDR3 sequence: CASSVKDTQYF. The nucleotide sequence reads as follows: TGTGCCAGCAGCGTAAAAGATACGCAGTATTTT.